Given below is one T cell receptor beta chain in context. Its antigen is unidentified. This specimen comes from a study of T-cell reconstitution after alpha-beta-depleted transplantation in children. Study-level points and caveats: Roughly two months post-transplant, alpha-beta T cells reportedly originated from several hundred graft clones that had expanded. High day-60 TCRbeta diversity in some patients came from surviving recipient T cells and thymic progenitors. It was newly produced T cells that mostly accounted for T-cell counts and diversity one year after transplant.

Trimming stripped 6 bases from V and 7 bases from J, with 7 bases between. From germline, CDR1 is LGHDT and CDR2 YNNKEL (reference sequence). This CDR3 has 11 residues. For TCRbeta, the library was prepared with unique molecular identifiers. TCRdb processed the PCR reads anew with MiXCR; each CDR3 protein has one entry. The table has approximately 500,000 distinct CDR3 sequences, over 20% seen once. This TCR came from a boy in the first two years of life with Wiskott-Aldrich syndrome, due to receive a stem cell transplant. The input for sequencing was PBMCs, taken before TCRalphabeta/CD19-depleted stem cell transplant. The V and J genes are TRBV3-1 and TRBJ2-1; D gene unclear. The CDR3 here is CASRNRNEQFF. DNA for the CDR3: TGTGCCAGCAGAAACCGAAATGAGCAGTTCTTC.